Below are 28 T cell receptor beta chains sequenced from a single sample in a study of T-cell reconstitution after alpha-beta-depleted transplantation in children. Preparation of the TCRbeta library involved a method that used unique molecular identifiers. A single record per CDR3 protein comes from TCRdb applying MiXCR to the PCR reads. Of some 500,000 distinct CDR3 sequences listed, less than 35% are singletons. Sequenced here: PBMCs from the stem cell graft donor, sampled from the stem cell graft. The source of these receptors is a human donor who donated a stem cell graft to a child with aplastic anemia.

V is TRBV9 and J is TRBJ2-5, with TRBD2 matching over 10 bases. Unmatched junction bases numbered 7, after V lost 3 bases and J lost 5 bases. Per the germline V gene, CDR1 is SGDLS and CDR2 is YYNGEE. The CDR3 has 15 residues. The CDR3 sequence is CASSGVAGGTETQYF. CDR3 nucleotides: TGTGCCAGCAGCGGGGTAGCGGGAGGAACCGAGACCCAGTACTTC.

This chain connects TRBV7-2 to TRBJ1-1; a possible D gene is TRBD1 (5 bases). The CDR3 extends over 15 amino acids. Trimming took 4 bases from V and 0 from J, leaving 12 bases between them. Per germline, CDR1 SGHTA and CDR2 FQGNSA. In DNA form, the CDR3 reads TGTGCCAGCAGCTACGGTGGGGGGGTGAACACTGAAGCTTTCTTT. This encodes CASSYGGGVNTEAFF.

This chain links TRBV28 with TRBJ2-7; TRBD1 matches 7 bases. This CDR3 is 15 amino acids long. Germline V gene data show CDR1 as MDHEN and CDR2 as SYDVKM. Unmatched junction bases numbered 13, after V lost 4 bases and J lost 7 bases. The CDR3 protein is CASSSPGETGKEQYF. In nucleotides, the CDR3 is TGTGCCAGCAGTTCCCCGGGTGAGACAGGGAAGGAGCAGTACTTC.

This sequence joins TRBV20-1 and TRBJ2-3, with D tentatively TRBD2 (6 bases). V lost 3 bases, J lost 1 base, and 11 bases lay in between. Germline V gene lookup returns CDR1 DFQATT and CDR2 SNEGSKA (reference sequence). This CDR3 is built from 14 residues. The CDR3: CSARTRLGTDTQYF. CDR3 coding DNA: TGCAGTGCTAGGACTAGGCTCGGCACAGATACGCAGTATTTT.

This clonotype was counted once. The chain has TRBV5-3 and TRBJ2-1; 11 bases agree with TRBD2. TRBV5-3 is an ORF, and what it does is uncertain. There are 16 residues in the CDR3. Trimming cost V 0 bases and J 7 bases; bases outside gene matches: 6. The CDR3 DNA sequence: TGTGCCAGAAGCTTGGTCGGACTAGCGGGTATTAATGAGCAGTTCTTC. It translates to CARSLVGLAGINEQFF.

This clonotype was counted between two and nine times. The CDR3: CASSPSGLQETQYF. The CDR3, as DNA: TGTGCCAGCAGTCCCTCGGGCCTCCAAGAGACCCAGTACTTC. The rearrangement joins TRBV12-3 or TRBV12-4 to TRBJ2-5; D ambiguous. The CDR3 is 14 amino acids. V was cut by 5 bases and J by 1 base, with 11 bases left in between.

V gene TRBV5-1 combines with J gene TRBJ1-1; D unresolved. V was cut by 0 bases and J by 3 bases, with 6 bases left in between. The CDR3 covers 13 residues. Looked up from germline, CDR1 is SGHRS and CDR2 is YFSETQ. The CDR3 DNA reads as TGCGCCAGCAGCTTGGAGCCCTACACTGAAGCTTTCTTT. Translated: CASSLEPYTEAFF.

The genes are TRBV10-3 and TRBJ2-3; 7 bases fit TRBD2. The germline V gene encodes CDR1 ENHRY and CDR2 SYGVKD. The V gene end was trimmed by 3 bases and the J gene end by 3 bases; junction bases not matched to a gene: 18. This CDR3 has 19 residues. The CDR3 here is CAISDPYLSGGSKTDTQYF. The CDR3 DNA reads TGTGCCATCAGTGATCCGTATTTAAGTGGCGGGAGTAAAACAGATACGCAGTATTTT.

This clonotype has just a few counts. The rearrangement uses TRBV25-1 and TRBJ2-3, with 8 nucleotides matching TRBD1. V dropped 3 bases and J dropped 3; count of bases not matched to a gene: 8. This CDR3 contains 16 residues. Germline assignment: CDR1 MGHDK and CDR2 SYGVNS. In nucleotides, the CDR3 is TGTGCCAGCAGTGACAGGTCAGGGGGCACAACAGATACGCAGTATTTT. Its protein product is CASSDRSGGTTDTQYF.

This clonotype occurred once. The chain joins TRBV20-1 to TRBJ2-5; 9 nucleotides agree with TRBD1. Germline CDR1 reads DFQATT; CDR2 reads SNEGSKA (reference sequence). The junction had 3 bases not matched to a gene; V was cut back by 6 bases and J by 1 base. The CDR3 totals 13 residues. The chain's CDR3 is CSARTGAQETQYF. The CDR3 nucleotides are TGCAGTGCCCGGACAGGGGCCCAAGAGACCCAGTACTTC.

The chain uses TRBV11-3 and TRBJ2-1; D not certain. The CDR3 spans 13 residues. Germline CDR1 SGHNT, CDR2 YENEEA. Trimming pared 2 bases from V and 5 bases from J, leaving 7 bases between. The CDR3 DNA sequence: TGTGCCAGCAGCTTATCACGGCACAATGAGCAGTTCTTC. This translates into CASSLSRHNEQFF.

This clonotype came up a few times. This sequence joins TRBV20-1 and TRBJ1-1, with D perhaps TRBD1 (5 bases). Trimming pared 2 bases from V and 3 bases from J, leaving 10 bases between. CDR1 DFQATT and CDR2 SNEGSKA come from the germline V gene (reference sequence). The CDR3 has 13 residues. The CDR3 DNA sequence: TGCAGTGCTAGACTTATAGGGGACACTGAAGCTTTCTTT. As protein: CSARLIGDTEAFF.

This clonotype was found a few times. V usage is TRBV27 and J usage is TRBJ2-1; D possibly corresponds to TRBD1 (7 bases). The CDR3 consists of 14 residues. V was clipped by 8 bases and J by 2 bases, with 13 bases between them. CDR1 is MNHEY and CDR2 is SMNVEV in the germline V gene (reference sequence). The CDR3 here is CASAQGGPYNEQFF. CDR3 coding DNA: TGTGCCAGCGCTCAGGGGGGCCCCTACAATGAGCAGTTCTTC.

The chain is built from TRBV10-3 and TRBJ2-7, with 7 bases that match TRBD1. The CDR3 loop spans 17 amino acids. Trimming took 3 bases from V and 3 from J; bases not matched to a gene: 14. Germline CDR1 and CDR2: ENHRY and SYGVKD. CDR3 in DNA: TGTGCCATCAGTGACCCGGAGCGTCCGGGACAGAGCTACGAGCAGTACGTC. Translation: CAISDPERPGQSYEQYV.

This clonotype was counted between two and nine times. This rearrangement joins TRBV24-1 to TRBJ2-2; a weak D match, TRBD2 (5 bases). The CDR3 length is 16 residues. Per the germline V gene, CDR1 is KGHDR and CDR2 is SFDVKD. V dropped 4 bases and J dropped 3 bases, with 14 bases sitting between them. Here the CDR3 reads CATSESTGVHTGELFF. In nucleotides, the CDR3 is TGTGCCACCAGTGAATCCACCGGGGTTCACACCGGGGAGCTGTTTTTT.

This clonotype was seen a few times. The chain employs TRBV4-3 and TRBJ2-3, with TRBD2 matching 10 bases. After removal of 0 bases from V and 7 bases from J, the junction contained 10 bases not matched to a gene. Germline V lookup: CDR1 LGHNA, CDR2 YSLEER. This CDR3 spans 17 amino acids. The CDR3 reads CASSQDLRTSGPNTQYF. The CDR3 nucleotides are TGCGCCAGCAGCCAAGATCTCAGGACTAGCGGTCCCAATACGCAGTATTTT.

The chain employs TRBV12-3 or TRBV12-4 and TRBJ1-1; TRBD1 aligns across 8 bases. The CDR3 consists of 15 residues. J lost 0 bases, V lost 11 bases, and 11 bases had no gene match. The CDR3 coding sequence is TGTGCCTCAGGGGACAGGAGCGTTATGAACACTGAAGCTTTCTTT. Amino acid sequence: CASGDRSVMNTEAFF.

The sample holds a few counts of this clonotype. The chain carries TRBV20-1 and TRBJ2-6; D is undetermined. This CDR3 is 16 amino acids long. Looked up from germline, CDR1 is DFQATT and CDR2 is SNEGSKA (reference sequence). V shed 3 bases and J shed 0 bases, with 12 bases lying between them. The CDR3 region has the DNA TGCAGTGCTAGTGAGTTTATGACCTCTGGGGCCAACGTCCTGACTTTC. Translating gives CSASEFMTSGANVLTF.

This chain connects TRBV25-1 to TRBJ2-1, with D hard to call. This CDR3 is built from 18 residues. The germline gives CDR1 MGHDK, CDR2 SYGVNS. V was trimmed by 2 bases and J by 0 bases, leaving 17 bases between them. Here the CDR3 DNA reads TGTGCCAGCAGTGAAAAGCTCGGAGTCCCGAGCTCCTACAATGAGCAGTTCTTC. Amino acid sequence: CASSEKLGVPSSYNEQFF.

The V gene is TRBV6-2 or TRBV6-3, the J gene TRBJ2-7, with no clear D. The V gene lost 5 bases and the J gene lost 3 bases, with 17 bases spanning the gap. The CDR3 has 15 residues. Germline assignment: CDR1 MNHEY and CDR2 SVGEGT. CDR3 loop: CASSGLVGFVYEQYF. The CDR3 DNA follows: TGTGCCAGCAGTGGGCTAGTCGGGTTCGTCTACGAGCAGTACTTC.

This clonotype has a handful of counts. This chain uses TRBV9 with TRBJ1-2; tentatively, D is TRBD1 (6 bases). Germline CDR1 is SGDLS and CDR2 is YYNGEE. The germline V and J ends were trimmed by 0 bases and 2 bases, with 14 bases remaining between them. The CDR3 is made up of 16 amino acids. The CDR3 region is CASSVGGGERNYGYTF. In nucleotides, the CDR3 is TGTGCCAGCAGCGTAGGTGGGGGCGAGAGAAACTATGGCTACACCTTC.

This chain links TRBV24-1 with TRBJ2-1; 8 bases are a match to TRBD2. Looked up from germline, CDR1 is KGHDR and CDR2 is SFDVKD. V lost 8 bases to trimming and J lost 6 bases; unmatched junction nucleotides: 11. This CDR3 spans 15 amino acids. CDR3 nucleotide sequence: TGTGCCACCAATGCCGGGAGGGCCCAGTTCAATGAGCAGTTCTTC. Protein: CATNAGRAQFNEQFF.

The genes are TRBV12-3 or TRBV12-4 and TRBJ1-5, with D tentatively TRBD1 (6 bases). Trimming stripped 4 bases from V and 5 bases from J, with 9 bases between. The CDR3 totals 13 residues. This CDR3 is CASSSAGDQPQHF. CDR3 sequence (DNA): TGTGCCAGCAGTTCAGCAGGGGATCAGCCCCAGCATTTT.

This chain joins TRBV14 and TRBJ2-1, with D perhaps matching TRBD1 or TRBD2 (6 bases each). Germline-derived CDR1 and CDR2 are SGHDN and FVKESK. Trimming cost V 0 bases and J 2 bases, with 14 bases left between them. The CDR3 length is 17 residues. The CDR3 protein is CASSQDRRGLAYNEQFF. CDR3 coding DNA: TGTGCCAGCAGCCAAGATCGTCGGGGGCTAGCCTACAATGAGCAGTTCTTC.

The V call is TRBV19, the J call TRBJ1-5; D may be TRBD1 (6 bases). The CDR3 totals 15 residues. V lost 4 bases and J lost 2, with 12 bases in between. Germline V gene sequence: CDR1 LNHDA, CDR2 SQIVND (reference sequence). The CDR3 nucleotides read TGTGCCAGTAGTACTACAGGGTTTCGCAATCAGCCCCAGCATTTT. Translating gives CASSTTGFRNQPQHF. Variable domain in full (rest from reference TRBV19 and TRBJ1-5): DGGITQSPKYLFRKEGQNVTLSCEQNLNHDAMYWYRQDPGQGLRLIYYSQIVNDFQKGDIAEGYSVSREKKESFPLTVTSAQKNPTAFYLCASSTTGFRNQPQHFGDGTRLSIL.

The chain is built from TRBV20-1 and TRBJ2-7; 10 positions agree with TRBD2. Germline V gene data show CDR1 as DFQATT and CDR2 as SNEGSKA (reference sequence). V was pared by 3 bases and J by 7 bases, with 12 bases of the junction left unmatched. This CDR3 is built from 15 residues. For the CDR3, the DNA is TGCAGTGCTAGCTTAGGGCTAGCGGGAGTAAGGGAGCAGTACTTC. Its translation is CSASLGLAGVREQYF.

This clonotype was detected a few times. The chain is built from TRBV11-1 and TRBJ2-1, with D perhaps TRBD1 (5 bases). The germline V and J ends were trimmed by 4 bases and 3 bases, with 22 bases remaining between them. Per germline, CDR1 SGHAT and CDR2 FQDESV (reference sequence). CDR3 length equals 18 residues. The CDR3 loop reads CASSSPQGYHVYYNEQFF. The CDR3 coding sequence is TGTGCCAGCAGCTCCCCCCAGGGCTATCATGTTTACTACAATGAGCAGTTCTTC.

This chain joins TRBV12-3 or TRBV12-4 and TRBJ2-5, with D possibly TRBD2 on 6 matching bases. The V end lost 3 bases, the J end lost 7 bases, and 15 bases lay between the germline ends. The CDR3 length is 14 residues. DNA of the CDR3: TGTGCCAGCAGTTTCACCGCGGGGAGCTCGACCCAGTACTTC. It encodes CASSFTAGSSTQYF.